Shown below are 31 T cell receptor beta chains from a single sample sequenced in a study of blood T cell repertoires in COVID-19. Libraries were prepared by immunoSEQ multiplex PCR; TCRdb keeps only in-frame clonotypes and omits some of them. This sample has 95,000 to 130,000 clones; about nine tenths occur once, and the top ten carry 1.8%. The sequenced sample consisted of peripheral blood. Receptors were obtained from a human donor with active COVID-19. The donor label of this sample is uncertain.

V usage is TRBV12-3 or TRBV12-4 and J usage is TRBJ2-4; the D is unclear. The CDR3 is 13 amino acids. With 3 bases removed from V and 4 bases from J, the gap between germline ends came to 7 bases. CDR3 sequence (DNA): TGTGCCAGCAGTTTTTTTGAGAAAAACATTCAGTACTTC. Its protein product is CASSFFEKNIQYF.

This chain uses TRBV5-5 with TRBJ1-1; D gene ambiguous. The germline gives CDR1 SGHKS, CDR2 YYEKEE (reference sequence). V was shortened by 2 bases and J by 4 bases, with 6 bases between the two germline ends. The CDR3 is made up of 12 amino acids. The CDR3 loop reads CASSFGVTEAFF. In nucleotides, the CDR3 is TGTGCCAGCAGCTTCGGTGTCACTGAAGCTTTCTTT. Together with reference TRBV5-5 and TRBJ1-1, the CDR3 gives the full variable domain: DAGVTQSPTHLIKTRGQQVTLRCSPISGHKSVSWYQQVLGQGPQFIFQYYEKEERGRGNFPDRFSARQFPNYSSELNVNALLLGDSALYLCASSFGVTEAFFGQGTRLTVV.

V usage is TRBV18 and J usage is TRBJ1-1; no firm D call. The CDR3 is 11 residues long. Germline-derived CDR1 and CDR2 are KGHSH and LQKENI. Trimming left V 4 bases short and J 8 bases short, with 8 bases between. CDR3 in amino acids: CASSLKEEAFF. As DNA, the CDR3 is TGTGCCAGCTCACTTAAAGAGGAAGCTTTCTTT.

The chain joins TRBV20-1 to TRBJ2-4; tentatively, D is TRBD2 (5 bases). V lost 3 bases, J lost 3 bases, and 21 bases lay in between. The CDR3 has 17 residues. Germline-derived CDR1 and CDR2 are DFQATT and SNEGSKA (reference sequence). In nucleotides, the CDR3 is TGCAGTGCTAGTGGTGGTGGGTTGGGAGACTACAAAAACATTCAGTACTTC. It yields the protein CSASGGGLGDYKNIQYF.

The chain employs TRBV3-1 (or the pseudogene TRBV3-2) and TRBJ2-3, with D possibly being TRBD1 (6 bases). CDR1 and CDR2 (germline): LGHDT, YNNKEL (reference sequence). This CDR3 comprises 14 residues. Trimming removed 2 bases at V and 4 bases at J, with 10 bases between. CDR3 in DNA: TGTGCCAGCAGCCAATCAGGGGTAGCAGATACGCAGTATTTT. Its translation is CASSQSGVADTQYF.

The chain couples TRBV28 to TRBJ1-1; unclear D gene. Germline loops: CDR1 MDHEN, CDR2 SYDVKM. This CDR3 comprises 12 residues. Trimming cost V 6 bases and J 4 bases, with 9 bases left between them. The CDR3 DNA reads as TGTGCCAGCAGCCTAACGGTCACTGAAGCTTTCTTT. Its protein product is CASSLTVTEAFF. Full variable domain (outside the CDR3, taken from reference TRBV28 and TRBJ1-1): DVKVTQSSRYLVKRTGEKVFLECVQDMDHENMFWYRQDPGLGLRLIYFSYDVKMKEKGDIPEGYSVSREKKERFSLILESASTNQTSMYLCASSLTVTEAFFGQGTRLTVV.

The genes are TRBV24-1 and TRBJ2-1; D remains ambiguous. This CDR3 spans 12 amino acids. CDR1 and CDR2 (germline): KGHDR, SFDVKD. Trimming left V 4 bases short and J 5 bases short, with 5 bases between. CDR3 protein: CATSEQHNEQFF. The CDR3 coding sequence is TGTGCCACCAGTGAACAGCACAATGAGCAGTTCTTC.

The chain's CDR3 is CASSSAGGADTQYF. DNA of the CDR3: TGTGCCAGCAGCTCCGCCGGGGGGGCAGATACGCAGTATTTT. This chain connects TRBV7-3 to TRBJ2-3, with TRBD2 identical over 8 bases. CDR3 length: 14 residues. CDR1 SGHTA and CDR2 FQGTGA come from the germline V gene. With 4 bases clipped from V and 4 bases from J, the junction kept 4 bases outside the gene matches.

CDR3 nucleotide sequence: TGTGCCAGCAGTGTCGGTGGTCAGGCGGGTCGTGGCTACACCTTC. It codes for CASSVGGQAGRGYTF. V gene TRBV2 combines with J gene TRBJ1-2, with no clear D. With 4 bases removed from V and 7 bases from J, the gap between germline ends came to 19 bases. CDR1 is SNHLY and CDR2 is FYNNEI in the germline V gene. The CDR3 totals 15 residues. Full variable domain (remainder filled in from reference TRBV2 and TRBJ1-2): EPEVTQTPSHQVTQMGQEVILRCVPISNHLYFYWYRQILGQKVEFLVSFYNNEISEKSEIFDDQFSVERPDGSNFTLKIRSTKLEDSAMYFCASSVGGQAGRGYTFGSGTRLTVV.

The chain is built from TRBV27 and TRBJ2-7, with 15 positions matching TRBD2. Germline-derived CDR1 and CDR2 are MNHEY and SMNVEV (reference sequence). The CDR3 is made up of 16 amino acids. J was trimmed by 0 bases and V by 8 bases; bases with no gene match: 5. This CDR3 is CASHGLAGGISYEQYF. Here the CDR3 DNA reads TGTGCCAGCCACGGACTAGCGGGGGGGATCTCCTACGAGCAGTACTTC.

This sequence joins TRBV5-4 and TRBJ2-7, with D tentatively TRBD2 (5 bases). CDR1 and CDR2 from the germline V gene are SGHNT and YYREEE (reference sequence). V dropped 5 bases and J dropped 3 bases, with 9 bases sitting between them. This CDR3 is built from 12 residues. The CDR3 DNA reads TGTGCCAGCAGTGGGAGAGACTACGAGCAGTACTTC. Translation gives CASSGRDYEQYF.

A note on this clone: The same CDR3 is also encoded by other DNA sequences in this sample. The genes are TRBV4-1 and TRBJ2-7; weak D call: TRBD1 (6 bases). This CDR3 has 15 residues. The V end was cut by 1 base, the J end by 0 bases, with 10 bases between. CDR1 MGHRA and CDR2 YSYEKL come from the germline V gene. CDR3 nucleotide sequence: TGCGCCAGCAGCCAAGGGCAGGGGCCCTCCTACGAGCAGTACTTC. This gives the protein CASSQGQGPSYEQYF.

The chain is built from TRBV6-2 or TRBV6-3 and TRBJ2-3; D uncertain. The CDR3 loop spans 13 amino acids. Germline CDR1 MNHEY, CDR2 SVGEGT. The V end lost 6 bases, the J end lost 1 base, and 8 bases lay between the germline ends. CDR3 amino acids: CASSPLGTDTQYF. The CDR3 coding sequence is TGTGCCAGCAGCCCCTTAGGCACAGATACGCAGTATTTT.

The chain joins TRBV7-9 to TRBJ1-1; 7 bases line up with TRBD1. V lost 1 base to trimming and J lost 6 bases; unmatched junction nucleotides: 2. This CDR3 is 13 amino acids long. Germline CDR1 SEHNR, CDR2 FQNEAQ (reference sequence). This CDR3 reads CASSLETGPEAFF. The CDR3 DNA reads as TGTGCCAGCAGCTTAGAGACAGGGCCTGAAGCTTTCTTT.

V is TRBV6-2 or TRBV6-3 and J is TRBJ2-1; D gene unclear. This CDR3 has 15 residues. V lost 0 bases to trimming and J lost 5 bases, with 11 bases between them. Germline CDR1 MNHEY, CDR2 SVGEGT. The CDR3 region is CASSYSPSSNNEQFF. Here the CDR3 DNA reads TGTGCCAGCAGTTACTCTCCATCTTCTAACAATGAGCAGTTCTTC.

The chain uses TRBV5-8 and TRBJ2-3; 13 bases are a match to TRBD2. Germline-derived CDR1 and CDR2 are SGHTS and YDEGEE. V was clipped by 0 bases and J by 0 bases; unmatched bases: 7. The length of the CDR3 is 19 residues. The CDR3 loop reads CASSLVGLAGVRSTDTQYF. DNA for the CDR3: TGTGCCAGCAGCTTGGTCGGACTAGCGGGGGTTCGGAGCACAGATACGCAGTATTTT.

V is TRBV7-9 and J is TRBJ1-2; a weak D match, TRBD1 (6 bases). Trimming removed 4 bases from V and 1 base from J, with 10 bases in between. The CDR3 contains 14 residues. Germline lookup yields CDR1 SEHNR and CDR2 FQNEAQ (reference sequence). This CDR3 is CASSSTGINYGYTF. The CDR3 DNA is TGTGCCAGCAGCTCAACAGGGATTAACTATGGCTACACCTTC.

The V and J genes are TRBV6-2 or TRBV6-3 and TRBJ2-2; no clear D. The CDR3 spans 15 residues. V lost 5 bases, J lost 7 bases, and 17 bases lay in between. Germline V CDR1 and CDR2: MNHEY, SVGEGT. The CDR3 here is CASSRQFLRVGELFF. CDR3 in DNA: TGTGCCAGCAGTCGTCAATTCCTAAGAGTCGGGGAGCTGTTTTTT.

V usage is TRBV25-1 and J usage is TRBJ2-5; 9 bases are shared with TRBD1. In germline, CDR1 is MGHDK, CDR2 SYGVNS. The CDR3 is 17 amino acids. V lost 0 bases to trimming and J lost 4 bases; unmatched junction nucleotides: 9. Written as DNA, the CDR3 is TGTGCCAGCAGTGAATACGGACAGGGGAGGGCCCTAGAGACCCAGTACTTC. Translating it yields CASSEYGQGRALETQYF.

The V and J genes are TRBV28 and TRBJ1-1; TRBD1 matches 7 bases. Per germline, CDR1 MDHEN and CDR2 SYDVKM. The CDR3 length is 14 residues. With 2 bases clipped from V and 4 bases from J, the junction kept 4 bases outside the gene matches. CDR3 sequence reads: CASSLRGRITEAFF. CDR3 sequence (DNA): TGTGCCAGCAGTTTAAGGGGGCGGATCACTGAAGCTTTCTTT. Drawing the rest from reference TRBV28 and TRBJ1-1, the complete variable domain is DVKVTQSSRYLVKRTGEKVFLECVQDMDHENMFWYRQDPGLGLRLIYFSYDVKMKEKGDIPEGYSVSREKKERFSLILESASTNQTSMYLCASSLRGRITEAFFGQGTRLTVV.

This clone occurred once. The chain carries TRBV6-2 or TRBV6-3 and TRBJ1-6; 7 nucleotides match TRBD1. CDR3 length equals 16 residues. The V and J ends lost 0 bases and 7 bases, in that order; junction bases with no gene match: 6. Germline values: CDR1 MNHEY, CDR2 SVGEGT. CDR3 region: CASSYSSRGMNSPLHF. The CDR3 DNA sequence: TGTGCCAGCAGTTACTCGTCCAGGGGGATGAATTCACCCCTCCACTTT.

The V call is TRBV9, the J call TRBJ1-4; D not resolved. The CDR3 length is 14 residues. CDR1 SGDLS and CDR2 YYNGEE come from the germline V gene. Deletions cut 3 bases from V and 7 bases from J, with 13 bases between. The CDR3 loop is CASSGHVTAEKLFF. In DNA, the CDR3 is TGTGCCAGCAGCGGACATGTTACTGCTGAAAAACTGTTTTTT.

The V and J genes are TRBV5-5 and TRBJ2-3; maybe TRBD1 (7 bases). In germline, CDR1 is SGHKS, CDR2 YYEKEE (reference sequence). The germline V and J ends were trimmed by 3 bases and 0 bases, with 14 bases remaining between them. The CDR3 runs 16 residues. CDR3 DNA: TGTGCCAGCAGCTGGAACCCAGGGGGGAGCACAGATACGCAGTATTTT. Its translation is CASSWNPGGSTDTQYF.

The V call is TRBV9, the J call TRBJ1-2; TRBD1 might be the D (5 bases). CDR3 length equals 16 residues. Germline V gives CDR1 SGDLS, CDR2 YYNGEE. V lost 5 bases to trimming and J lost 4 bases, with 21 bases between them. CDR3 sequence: CASSPEGPHGGYGYTF. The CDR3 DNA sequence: TGTGCCAGCAGTCCCGAAGGACCTCACGGGGGCTATGGCTACACCTTC.

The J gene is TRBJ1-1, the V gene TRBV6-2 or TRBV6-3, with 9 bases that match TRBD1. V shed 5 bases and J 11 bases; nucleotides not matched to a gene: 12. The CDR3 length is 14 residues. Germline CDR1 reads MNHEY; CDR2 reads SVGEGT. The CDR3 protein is CASSPSGQGVGAFF. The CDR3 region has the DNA TGTGCCAGCAGTCCCTCGGGACAGGGTGTGGGTGCTTTCTTT.

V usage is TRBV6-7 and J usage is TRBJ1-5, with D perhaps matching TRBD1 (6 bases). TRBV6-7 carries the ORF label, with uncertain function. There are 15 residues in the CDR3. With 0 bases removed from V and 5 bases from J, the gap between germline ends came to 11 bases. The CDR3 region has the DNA TGTGCCAGCAGTTACTCGGGGGGGCTCGATCAGCCCCAGCATTTT. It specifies CASSYSGGLDQPQHF.

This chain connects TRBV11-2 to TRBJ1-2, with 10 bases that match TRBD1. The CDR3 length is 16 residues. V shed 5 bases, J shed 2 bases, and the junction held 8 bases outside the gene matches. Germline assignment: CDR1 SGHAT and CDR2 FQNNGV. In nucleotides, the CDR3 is TGTGCCAGCAGCGCTCTGCCGGGACAGGGGAACTATGGCTACACCTTC. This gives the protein CASSALPGQGNYGYTF.

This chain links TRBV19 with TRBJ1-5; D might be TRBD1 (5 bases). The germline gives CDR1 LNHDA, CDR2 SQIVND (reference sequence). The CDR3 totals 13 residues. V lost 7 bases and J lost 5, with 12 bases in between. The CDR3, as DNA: TGTGCCAGTAAGGTCCCGGGGGATCAGCCCCAGCATTTT. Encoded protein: CASKVPGDQPQHF. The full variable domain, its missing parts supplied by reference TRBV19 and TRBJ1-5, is DGGITQSPKYLFRKEGQNVTLSCEQNLNHDAMYWYRQDPGQGLRLIYYSQIVNDFQKGDIAEGYSVSREKKESFPLTVTSAQKNPTAFYLCASKVPGDQPQHFGDGTRLSIL.

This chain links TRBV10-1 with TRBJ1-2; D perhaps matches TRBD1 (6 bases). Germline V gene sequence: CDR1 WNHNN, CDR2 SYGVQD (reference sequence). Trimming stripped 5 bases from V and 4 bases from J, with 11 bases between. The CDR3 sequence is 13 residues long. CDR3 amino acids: CASSPDRTYGYTF. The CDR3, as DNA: TGCGCCAGCAGTCCCGACAGGACCTATGGCTACACCTTC.

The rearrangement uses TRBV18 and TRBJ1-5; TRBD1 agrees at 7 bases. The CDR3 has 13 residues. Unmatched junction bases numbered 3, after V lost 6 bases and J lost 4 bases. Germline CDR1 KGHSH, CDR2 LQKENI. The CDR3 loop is CASSGQDNQPQHF. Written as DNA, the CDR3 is TGTGCCAGCTCCGGACAGGATAATCAGCCCCAGCATTTT.

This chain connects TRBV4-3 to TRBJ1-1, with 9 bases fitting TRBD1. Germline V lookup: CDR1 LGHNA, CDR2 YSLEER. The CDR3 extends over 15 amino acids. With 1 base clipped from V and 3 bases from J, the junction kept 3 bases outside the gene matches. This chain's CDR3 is CASSQGWTGDTEAFF. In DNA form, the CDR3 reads TGCGCCAGCAGCCAAGGATGGACAGGGGACACTGAAGCTTTCTTT.